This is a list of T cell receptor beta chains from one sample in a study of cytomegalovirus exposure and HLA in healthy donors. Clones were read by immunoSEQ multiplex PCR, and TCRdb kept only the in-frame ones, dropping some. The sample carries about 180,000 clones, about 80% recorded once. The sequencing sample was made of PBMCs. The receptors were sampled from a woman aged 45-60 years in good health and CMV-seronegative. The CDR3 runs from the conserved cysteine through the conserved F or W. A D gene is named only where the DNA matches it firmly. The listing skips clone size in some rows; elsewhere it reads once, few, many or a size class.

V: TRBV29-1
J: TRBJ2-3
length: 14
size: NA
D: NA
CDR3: CSGGAGTSTGTQYF
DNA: TGCAGTGGTGGGGCGGGGACCTCCACAGGTACGCAGTATTTT

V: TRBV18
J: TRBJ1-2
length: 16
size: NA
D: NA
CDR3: CASSRDTDYELYGYTF
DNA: TGTGCCAGCTCACGCGACACAGACTACGAACTATATGGCTACACCTTC

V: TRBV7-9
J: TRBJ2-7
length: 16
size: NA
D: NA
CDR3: CASSLGTRQLGYEQYF
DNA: TGTGCCAGCAGCTTAGGGACCAGACAGCTGGGCTACGAGCAGTACTTC

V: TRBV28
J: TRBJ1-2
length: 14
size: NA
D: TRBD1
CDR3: CASSGQAFTHGYTF
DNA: TGTGCCAGCAGCGGACAGGCCTTCACTCATGGCTACACCTTC

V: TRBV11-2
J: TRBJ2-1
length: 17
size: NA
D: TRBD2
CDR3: CASSLLGSGGAINEQFF
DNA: TGTGCCAGCAGCTTACTCGGTAGCGGGGGGGCCATTAATGAGCAGTTCTTC

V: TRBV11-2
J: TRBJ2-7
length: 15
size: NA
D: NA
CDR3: CASSLDRVGVYEQYF
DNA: TGTGCCAGCAGCTTAGATCGGGTGGGAGTCTACGAGCAGTACTTC

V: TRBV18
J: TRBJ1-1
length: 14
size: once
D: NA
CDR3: CASSPRGGDTEAFF
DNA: TGTGCCAGCTCACCGAGAGGAGGGGACACTGAAGCTTTCTTT

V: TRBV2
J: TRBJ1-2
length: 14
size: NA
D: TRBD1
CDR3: CASRYSQGNYGYTF
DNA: TGTGCCAGCAGGTATTCACAGGGGAACTATGGCTACACCTTC

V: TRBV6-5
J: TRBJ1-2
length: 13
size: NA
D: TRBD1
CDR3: CASATRGRYGYTF
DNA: TGTGCCAGCGCGACCAGGGGGCGATATGGCTACACCTTC

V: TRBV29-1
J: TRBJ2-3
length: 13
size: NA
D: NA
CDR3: CSVRPTRGDTQYF
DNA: TGCAGCGTTCGGCCTACCAGGGGAGATACGCAGTATTTT

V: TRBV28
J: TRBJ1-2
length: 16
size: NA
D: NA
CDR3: CASSLMGALGNYGYTF
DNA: TGTGCCAGCAGTTTAATGGGGGCGCTCGGTAACTATGGCTACACCTTC

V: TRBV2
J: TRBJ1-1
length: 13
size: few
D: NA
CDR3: CASSDLQGSPAFF
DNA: TGTGCCAGCAGTGACCTACAGGGATCGCCAGCTTTCTTT

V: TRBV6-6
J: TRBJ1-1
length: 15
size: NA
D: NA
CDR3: CASSPPGSMNTEAFF
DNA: TGTGCCAGCAGTCCCCCGGGTTCTATGAACACTGAAGCTTTCTTT

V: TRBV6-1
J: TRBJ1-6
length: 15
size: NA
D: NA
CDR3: CASSEASSYNSPLHF
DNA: TGTGCCAGCAGTGAAGCCTCCAGCTATAATTCACCCCTCCACTTT

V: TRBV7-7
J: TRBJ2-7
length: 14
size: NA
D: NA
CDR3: CASSFSTDSYEQYF
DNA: TGTGCCAGCAGCTTTTCGACAGACTCCTACGAGCAGTACTTC

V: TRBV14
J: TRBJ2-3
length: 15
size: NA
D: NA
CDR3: CASSQVSGRQDTQYF
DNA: TGTGCCAGCAGCCAAGTGTCAGGGCGTCAGGATACGCAGTATTTT